This T cell receptor (beta chain) was captured by sequencing in a study of identical twins. One entry per CDR3 protein results from TCRdb running MiXCR on the 5' RACE reads. The sample records roughly 630,000 distinct CDR3 sequences, under 8.5% being singletons. This clonotype was counted a few times. With 8 bases removed from V and 0 bases from J, the gap between germline ends came to 9 bases. The CDR3 is 13 residues long. This same sample was also taken into another study, of yellow fever vaccine responses in identical twins.

The chain carries TRBV12-3 or TRBV12-4 and TRBJ2-3; a possible D gene is TRBD1 (6 bases). Sequenced sample: PBMCs. The clonotype comes from a woman aged 18-29 years in good health. In DNA form, the CDR3 reads TGTGCCAGCCAGGGGAGTAGCACAGATACGCAGTATTTT. Translation: CASQGSSTDTQYF.